These 9 T cell receptor beta chains were sequenced from one sample in a study of response to subunit inactivated influenza vaccine. TCRdb re-derived calls from the RT-PCR reads in MiXCR, one entry per CDR3 protein. The repertoire has around 710,000 distinct CDR3 sequences, roughly 13% of them found once; the top ten carry 6.5% to 8.5%. Sequenced here: PBMCs from blood, sampled 14 to 15 days before vaccination. The receptors originated from a man aged 45-65 years who received an inactivated influenza vaccine.

CDR3 nucleotide sequence: TGTGCCAGCAGCCCTATGGGACAGAAACCCTACGAGCAGTACTTC. This encodes CASSPMGQKPYEQYF. V gene TRBV5-6 combines with J gene TRBJ2-7, with 7 bases fitting TRBD1. CDR3 length: 15 residues. Germline V gene sequence: CDR1 SGHDT, CDR2 YYEEEE. V shed 4 bases, J shed 2 bases, and the junction held 9 bases outside the gene matches. The full variable domain, rest sourced from reference TRBV5-6 and TRBJ2-7, is DAGVTQSPTHLIKTRGQQVTLRCSPKSGHDTVSWYQQALGQGPQFIFQYYEEEERQRGNFPDRFSGHQFPNYSSELNVNALLLGDSALYLCASSPMGQKPYEQYFGPGTRLTVT.

The chain links TRBV6-2 or TRBV6-3 to TRBJ2-1, with 13 bases fitting TRBD2. This CDR3 has 15 amino acids. Germline-derived CDR1 and CDR2 are MNHEY and SVGEGT. V was pared by 5 bases and J by 12 bases, with 10 bases of the junction left unmatched. For the CDR3, the DNA is TGTGCCAGCAGTCTCCGAGGACTAGCGGGAGTTGCGCAGTTCTTC. Protein sequence: CASSLRGLAGVAQFF.

This clonotype turned up a few times. The chain employs TRBV15 and TRBJ2-1; TRBD2 matches 15 bases. Trimming removed 2 bases from V and 9 bases from J; junction bases left unmatched: 11. The germline gives CDR1 LNHNV, CDR2 YYDKDF (reference sequence). The CDR3 loop spans 18 amino acids. The CDR3 nucleotides are TGTGCCACCAGCAGACCGGGAGGACTAGCGGGGGGGCCCGGTGAGCAGTTCTTC. It codes for CATSRPGGLAGGPGEQFF.

The chain couples TRBV5-1 to TRBJ2-7, with D possibly being TRBD1 (5 bases). Looked up from germline, CDR1 is SGHRS and CDR2 is YFSETQ. Trimming took 6 bases from V and 3 from J, leaving 13 bases between them. This CDR3 is 13 amino acids long. The CDR3 DNA is TGCGCCAGCACCCCTACAGGAAACTACGAGCAGTACTTC. Amino acid sequence: CASTPTGNYEQYF.

The chain couples TRBV4-2 to TRBJ1-1, with TRBD1 matching over 7 bases. The V gene's germline CDR1 is LGHNA and CDR2 YNFKEQ. This CDR3 has 16 residues. V lost 4 bases, J lost 5 bases, and 13 bases stayed unmatched. CDR3 nucleotides: TGTGCCAGCAGCCCGGCCGGACAGGCGAGGGAAACTGAAGCTTTCTTT. Its protein product is CASSPAGQARETEAFF.

The chain links TRBV5-1 to TRBJ2-6; 9 bases align to TRBD1. The V gene end was trimmed by 3 bases and the J gene end by 2 bases; junction bases not matched to a gene: 15. The CDR3 runs 20 residues. Germline V CDR1 and CDR2: SGHRS, YFSETQ. The CDR3 nucleotides are TGCGCCAGCAGCTCGAACTTACAGGGGGCGCTCGCTACTGGGGCCAACGTCCTGACTTTC. Its translation: CASSSNLQGALATGANVLTF. Combining the CDR3 with reference TRBV5-1 and TRBJ2-6 gives the whole variable domain KAGVTQTPRYLIKTRGQQVTLSCSPISGHRSVSWYQQTPGQGLQFLFEYFSETQRNKGNFPGRFSGRQFSNSRSEMNVSTLELGDSALYLCASSSNLQGALATGANVLTFGAGSRLTVL.

At least ten counts were recorded for this clonotype. The chain couples TRBV29-1 to TRBJ1-1; D is undetermined. Trimming left V 4 bases short and J 6 bases short, with 15 bases between. The CDR3 covers 13 residues. Germline CDR1 is SQVTM and CDR2 is ANQGSEA. The CDR3 reads CSVAHGVFAEAFF. CDR3 bases: TGCAGCGTTGCCCATGGGGTATTCGCTGAAGCTTTCTTT.

This clonotype was counted a few times. The rearrangement uses TRBV12-3 or TRBV12-4 and TRBJ1-2; D unresolved. Trimming pared 7 bases from V and 1 base from J, leaving 13 bases between. The CDR3 loop spans 14 amino acids. The CDR3 DNA follows: TGTGCCAGCACCCAAAGGTCGGTTAACTATGGCTACACCTTC. It translates to CASTQRSVNYGYTF.

The genes are TRBV30 and TRBJ2-5, with D possibly TRBD2 on 6 matching bases. With 0 bases removed from V and 1 base from J, the gap between germline ends came to 12 bases. The length of the CDR3 is 15 residues. CDR1 and CDR2 from the germline V gene are GTSNPN and SVGIG (reference sequence). CDR3 sequence: CAWSVPWGGQETQYF. For the CDR3, the DNA is TGTGCCTGGAGTGTACCCTGGGGAGGCCAAGAGACCCAGTACTTC.